A selection of T cell receptor beta chains follows, all from one sample in a study of T-cell reconstitution after alpha-beta-depleted transplantation in children. Each CDR3 protein gets one entry after TCRdb re-called the PCR reads with MiXCR. The table has roughly 200,000 distinct CDR3 sequences, roughly 6.8% seen once; the top ten hold about 3%. The specimen comprised PBMCs from the stem cell graft donor, sampled from the stem cell graft. The receptors were gathered from a human donor who donated a stem cell graft to a child with Wiskott-Aldrich syndrome. CDR3s include the opening cysteine and the closing phenylalanine or tryptophan. The D gene is left open where the match is weak. Some rows have no size entry. The others give once, few or many, or a class for an expanded clone.

v_call	clone_size	j_call	d_call	cdr3_aa	cdr3_nt
TRBV13	many	TRBJ2-1	.	CASSSQWGGGYNEQFF	TGTGCCAGCAGCTCTCAATGGGGAGGCGGCTACAATGAGCAGTTCTTC
TRBV12-3/TRBV12-4	many	TRBJ1-1	.	CASSPRTANEAFF	TGTGCCAGCAGTCCCCGGACGGCCAATGAAGCTTTCTTT
TRBV20-1	many	TRBJ2-1	TRBD2	CSARVLAGVYNEQFF	TGCAGTGCTAGAGTGTTAGCGGGCGTTTACAATGAGCAGTTCTTC
TRBV10-3	few	TRBJ2-7	.	CAISDPGVSHEQYF	TGTGCCATCAGTGACCCAGGGGTCTCCCACGAGCAGTACTTC
TRBV5-5	.	TRBJ2-2	TRBD1	CASSLAPGQVTLGELFF	TGTGCCAGCAGCTTGGCGCCGGGACAGGTTACGTTGGGGGAGCTGTTTTTT
TRBV11-3	few	TRBJ2-2	.	CASSRKVVGELFF	TGTGCCAGCAGTCGAAAGGTCGTCGGGGAGCTGTTTTTT
TRBV5-1	many	TRBJ2-3	.	CASSLFDSEQSTDTQYF	TGCGCCAGCAGCCTGTTCGACTCGGAGCAGAGCACAGATACGCAGTATTTT
TRBV7-2	many	TRBJ2-3	.	CASSPDERLPDTQYF	TGTGCCAGCAGCCCCGATGAGAGGTTGCCAGATACGCAGTATTTT
TRBV6-5	many	TRBJ2-1	.	CASSPTSIYNEQFF	TGTGCCAGCAGTCCGACTAGTATCTACAATGAGCAGTTCTTC
TRBV30	.	TRBJ1-1	.	CAWGRDTEAFF	TGTGCCTGGGGGCGCGACACTGAAGCTTTCTTT
TRBV3-1	few	TRBJ2-1	TRBD1	CASRGQGAFNEQFF	TGTGCCAGCAGGGGACAGGGGGCTTTCAATGAGCAGTTCTTC
TRBV20-1	many	TRBJ2-5	.	CSLWGAGETQYF	TGCAGTCTCTGGGGGGCTGGGGAGACCCAGTACTTC
TRBV27	.	TRBJ2-1	.	CASSLIGAGSYNEQFF	TGTGCCAGCAGTTTAATTGGGGCCGGCTCCTACAATGAGCAGTTCTTC
TRBV20-1	many	TRBJ2-7	TRBD2	CSAPRRAGESDEQYF	TGCAGTGCTCCGAGAAGAGCGGGAGAAAGCGACGAGCAGTACTTC
TRBV29-1	many	TRBJ1-4	.	CSVAGRTGEKLFF	TGCAGCGTTGCCGGTCGAACAGGGGAAAAACTGTTTTTT
TRBV30	few	TRBJ2-1	TRBD2	CAWRGDYAGDEQFF	TGTGCCTGGAGGGGGGACTACGCGGGCGATGAGCAGTTCTTC
TRBV6-2/TRBV6-3	few	TRBJ2-1	.	CASRPGYKSLQLYEQFF	TGTGCCAGCAGGCCGGGTTATAAGAGTCTTCAGCTTTATGAGCAGTTCTTC
TRBV15	many	TRBJ1-5	.	CATSRDVSNQPQHF	TGTGCCACCAGCAGAGACGTTAGCAATCAGCCCCAGCATTTT
TRBV20-1	few	TRBJ2-2	.	CSALRFGGLGGELFF	TGCAGTGCTCTTAGATTTGGGGGGCTCGGCGGGGAGCTGTTTTTT
TRBV20-1	many	TRBJ2-3	TRBD2	CSAIRTSGGAVPGDTQYF	TGCAGTGCTATCAGGACTAGCGGGGGGGCAGTACCGGGGGATACGCAGTATTTT
TRBV12-3/TRBV12-4	many	TRBJ2-2	.	CASSESGTRNTGELFF	TGTGCCAGCAGTGAATCCGGGACCAGGAACACCGGGGAGCTGTTTTTT
TRBV20-1	many	TRBJ2-4	.	CSATPPEGAKNIQYF	TGCAGTGCTACCCCACCCGAGGGGGCCAAAAACATTCAGTACTTC
TRBV12-3/TRBV12-4	few	TRBJ1-1	.	CASSFRLGGTEAFF	TGTGCCAGCAGTTTTCGGTTGGGTGGGACTGAAGCTTTCTTT
TRBV4-2	.	TRBJ1-6	.	CASSQDLTRGGRMSLHF	TGTGCCAGCAGCCAAGATTTGACGCGCGGGGGGCGGATGTCCCTCCACTTT
TRBV20-1	many	TRBJ2-1	.	CSASPPVTLEQFF	TGCAGTGCTAGTCCCCCTGTTACACTTGAGCAGTTCTTC
TRBV2	many	TRBJ2-7	TRBD2	CASSGPSGSYEQYF	TGTGCCAGCAGTGGTCCTAGCGGAAGCTACGAGCAGTACTTC
TRBV12-3/TRBV12-4	many	TRBJ1-2	TRBD1	CASRSDRVYGYTF	TGTGCCAGCAGGAGCGACAGGGTGTATGGCTACACCTTC
TRBV12-3/TRBV12-4	many	TRBJ2-3	TRBD1	CASRPGQGENTDTQYF	TGTGCCAGCAGACCTGGACAGGGGGAGAACACAGATACGCAGTATTTT
TRBV5-1	.	TRBJ2-7	TRBD1	CASSSGQGFAYEQYF	TGCGCCAGCAGCTCGGGACAGGGTTTCGCCTACGAGCAGTACTTC
TRBV20-1	many	TRBJ2-7	.	CSAGGLSYEQYF	TGCAGTGCTGGGGGTTTGTCCTACGAGCAGTACTTC
TRBV28	many	TRBJ2-5	TRBD2	CASTPSGGAQETQYF	TGTGCCAGCACACCTAGCGGGGGAGCGCAGGAGACCCAGTACTTC
TRBV24-1	many	TRBJ1-5	.	CATSPRGSNQPQHF	TGTGCCACCAGCCCCAGGGGTAGCAATCAGCCCCAGCATTTT
TRBV5-6	many	TRBJ2-7	.	CASSLGRDTGYEQYF	TGTGCCAGCAGCTTGGGGCGGGACACAGGCTACGAGCAGTACTTC
TRBV12-3/TRBV12-4	many	TRBJ2-2	TRBD2	CASTWTSGRTGELFF	TGTGCCAGCACGTGGACTAGCGGGAGAACCGGGGAGCTGTTTTTT
TRBV25-1	many	TRBJ2-3	.	CASSVSGAGTDTQYF	TGTGCCAGCAGTGTTTCCGGGGCCGGCACAGATACGCAGTATTTT
TRBV2	few	TRBJ2-2	.	CATLWGRGNTGELFF	TGTGCCACCCTATGGGGCAGGGGGAACACCGGGGAGCTGTTTTTT
TRBV7-9	.	TRBJ1-1	TRBD1	CASSLTGEAEAFF	TGTGCCAGCAGCTTAACAGGGGAGGCTGAAGCTTTCTTT
TRBV24-1	many	TRBJ2-5	.	CATSGVVGSRKNQETQYF	TGTGCCACCAGTGGGGTTGTTGGATCTCGCAAAAATCAAGAGACCCAGTACTTC
TRBV7-9	many	TRBJ1-5	.	CASSLSGQGNQPQHF	TGTGCCAGCAGCTTATCTGGCCAGGGTAATCAGCCCCAGCATTTT
TRBV30	many	TRBJ2-7	TRBD1	CAWRQGANEQYF	TGTGCCTGGAGACAGGGGGCGAACGAGCAGTACTTC